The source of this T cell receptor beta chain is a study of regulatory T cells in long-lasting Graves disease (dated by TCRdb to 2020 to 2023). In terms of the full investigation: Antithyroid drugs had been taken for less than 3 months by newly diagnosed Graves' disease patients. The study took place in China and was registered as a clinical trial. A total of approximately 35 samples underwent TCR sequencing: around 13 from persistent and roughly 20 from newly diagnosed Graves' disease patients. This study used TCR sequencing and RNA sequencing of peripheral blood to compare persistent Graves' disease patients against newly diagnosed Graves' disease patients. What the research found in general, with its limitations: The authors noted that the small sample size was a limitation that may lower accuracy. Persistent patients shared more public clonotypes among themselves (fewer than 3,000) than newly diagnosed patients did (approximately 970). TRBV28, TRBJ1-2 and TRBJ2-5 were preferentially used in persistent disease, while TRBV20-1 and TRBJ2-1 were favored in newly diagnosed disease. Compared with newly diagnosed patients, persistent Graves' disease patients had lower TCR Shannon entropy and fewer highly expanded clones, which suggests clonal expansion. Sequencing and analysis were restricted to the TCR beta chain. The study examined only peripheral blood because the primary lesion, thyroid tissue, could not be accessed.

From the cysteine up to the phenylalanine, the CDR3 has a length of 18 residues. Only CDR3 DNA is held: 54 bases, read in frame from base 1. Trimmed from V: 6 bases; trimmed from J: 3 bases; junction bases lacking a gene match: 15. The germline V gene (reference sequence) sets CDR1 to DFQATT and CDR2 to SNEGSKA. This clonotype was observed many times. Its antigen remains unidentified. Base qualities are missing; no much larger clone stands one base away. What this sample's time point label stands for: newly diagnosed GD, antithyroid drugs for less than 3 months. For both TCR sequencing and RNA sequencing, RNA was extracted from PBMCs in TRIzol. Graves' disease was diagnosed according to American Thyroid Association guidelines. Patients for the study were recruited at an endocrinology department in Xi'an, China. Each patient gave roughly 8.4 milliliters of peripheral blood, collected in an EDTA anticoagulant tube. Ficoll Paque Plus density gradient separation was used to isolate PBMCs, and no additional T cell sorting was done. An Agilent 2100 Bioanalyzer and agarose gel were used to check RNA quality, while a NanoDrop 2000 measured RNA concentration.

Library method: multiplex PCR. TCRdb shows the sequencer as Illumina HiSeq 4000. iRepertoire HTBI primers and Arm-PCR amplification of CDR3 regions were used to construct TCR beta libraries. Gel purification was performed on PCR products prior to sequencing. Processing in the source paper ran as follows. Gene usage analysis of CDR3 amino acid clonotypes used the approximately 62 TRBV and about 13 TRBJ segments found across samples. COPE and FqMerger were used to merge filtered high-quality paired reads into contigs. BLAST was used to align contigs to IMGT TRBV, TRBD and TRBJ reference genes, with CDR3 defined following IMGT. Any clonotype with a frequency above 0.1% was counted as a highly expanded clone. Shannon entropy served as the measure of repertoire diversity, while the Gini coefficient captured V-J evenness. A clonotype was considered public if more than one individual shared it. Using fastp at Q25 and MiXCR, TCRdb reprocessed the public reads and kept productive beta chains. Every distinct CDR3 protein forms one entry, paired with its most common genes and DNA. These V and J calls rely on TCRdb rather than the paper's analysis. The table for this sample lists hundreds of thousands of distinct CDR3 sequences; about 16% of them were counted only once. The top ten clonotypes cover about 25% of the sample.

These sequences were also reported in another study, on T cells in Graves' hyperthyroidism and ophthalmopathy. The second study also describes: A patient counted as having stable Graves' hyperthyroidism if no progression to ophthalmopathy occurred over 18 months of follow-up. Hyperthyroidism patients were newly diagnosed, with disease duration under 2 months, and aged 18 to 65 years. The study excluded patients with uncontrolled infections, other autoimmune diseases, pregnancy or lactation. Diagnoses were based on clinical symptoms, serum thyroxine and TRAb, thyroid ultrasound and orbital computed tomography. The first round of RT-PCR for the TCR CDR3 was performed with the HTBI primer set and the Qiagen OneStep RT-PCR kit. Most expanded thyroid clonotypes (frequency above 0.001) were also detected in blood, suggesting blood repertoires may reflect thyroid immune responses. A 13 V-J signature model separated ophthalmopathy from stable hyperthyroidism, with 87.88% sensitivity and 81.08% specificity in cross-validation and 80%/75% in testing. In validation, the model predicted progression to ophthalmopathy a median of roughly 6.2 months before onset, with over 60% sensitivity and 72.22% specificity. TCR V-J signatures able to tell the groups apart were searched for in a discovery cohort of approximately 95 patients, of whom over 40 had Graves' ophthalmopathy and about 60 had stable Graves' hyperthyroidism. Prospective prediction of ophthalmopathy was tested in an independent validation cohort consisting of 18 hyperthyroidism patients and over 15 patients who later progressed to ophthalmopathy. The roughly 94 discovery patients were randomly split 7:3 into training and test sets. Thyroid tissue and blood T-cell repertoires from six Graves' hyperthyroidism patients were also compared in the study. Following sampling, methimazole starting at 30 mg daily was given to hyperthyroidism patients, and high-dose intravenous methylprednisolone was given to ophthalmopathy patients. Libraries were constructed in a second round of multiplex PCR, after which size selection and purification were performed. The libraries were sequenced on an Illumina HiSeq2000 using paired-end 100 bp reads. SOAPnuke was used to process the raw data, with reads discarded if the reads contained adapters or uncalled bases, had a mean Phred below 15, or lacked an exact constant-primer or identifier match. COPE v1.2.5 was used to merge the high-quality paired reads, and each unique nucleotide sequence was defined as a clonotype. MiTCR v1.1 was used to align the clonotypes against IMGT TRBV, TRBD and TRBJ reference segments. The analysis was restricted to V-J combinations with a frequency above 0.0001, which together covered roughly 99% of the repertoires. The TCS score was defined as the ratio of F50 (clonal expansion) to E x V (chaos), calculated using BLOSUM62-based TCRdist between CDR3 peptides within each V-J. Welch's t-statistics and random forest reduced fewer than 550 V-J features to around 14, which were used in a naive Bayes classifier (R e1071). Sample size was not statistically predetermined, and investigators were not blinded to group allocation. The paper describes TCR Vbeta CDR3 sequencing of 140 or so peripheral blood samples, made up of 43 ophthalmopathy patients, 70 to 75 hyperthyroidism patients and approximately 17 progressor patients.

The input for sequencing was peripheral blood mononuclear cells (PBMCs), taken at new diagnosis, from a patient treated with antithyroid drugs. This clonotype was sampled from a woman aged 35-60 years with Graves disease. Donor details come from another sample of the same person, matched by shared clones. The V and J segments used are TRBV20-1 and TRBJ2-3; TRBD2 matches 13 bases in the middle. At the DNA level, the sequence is TGCAGTGCCGCCTCACTAGCGGGGGGGCTTAAAAGTACAGATACGCAGTATTTT. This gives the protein CSAASLAGGLKSTDTQYF.